Shown below are 32 T cell receptor beta chains from a single sample sequenced in a study of spatial heterogeneity in lung cancer. Sample time point: sample taken at primary tumor resection. The sequenced material consisted of unsorted whole RNA from tumor, nontumor lung or frozen PBMC. TCRdb processed the 5' RACE reads anew with MiXCR; each CDR3 protein has one entry. The sample includes tens of thousands of distinct CDR3 sequences, roughly 8% of them seen just once. Material: PBMCs, obtained at surgery. Receptors were obtained from a male donor with early-stage non-small cell lung cancer.

In regard to this clonotype: Germline and junction disagree at one end, which may indicate a read error. The V and J genes are TRBV7-7 and TRBJ2-1, with 7 bases fitting TRBD2. This CDR3 is built from 14 residues. Germline CDR1 SSHAT, CDR2 FNYEAQ (reference sequence). This CDR3 is CASSLVGGRNEQFF. The CDR3 DNA is TGTGCTAGCAGCTTAGTGGGGGGGAGGAATGAGCAGTTCTTC.

This clonotype was observed many times. This chain joins TRBV3-1 and TRBJ2-1; 7 bases agree with TRBD2. Germline loops: CDR1 LGHDT, CDR2 YNNKEL (reference sequence). V trimming: 8 bases; J trimming: 6 bases; junction bases outside the gene matches: 7. The CDR3 spans 13 residues. In nucleotides, the CDR3 is TGTGCCAGCCACACCGGGGAGGGCAATGAGCAGTTCTTC. It codes for CASHTGEGNEQFF.

The rearrangement uses TRBV13 and TRBJ2-7, with 8 bases aligning to TRBD1. Germline V CDR1 and CDR2: PRHDT, FYEKMQ (reference sequence). This CDR3 contains 12 residues. V shed 4 bases, J shed 6 bases, and the junction held 2 bases outside the gene matches. The CDR3 DNA follows: TGTGCCAGCAGCTCCGGACAGGGCGAGCAGTACTTC. Translating gives CASSSGQGEQYF.

This clonotype was picked up many times. This chain joins TRBV20-1 and TRBJ2-3, with 9 bases matching TRBD2. This CDR3 comprises 16 residues. The J segment lost 1 base and the V segment lost 0 bases, leaving 5 bases of the junction unmatched. Germline V lookup: CDR1 DFQATT, CDR2 SNEGSKA (reference sequence). CDR3 protein: CSARDARGGGTDTQYF. CDR3 DNA sequence: TGCAGTGCTAGAGATGCTCGCGGGGGGGGCACAGATACGCAGTATTTT.

CDR3 loop: CASSRGGNNQPQHF. CDR3 in DNA: TGTGCCAGCAGTAGGGGAGGGAACAATCAGCCCCAGCATTTT. This chain uses TRBV11-1 with TRBJ1-5, with a possible D match to TRBD1 (5 bases). Germline V gene lookup returns CDR1 SGHAT and CDR2 FQDESV (reference sequence). The CDR3 consists of 14 residues. The V end was cut by 6 bases, the J end by 3 bases, with 12 bases between. The whole variable domain, filled in from reference TRBV11-1 and TRBJ1-5, reads EAEVAQSPRYKITEKSQAVAFWCDPISGHATLYWYRQILGQGPELLVQFQDESVVDDSQLPKDRFSAERLKGVDSTLKIQPAELGDSAMYLCASSRGGNNQPQHFGDGTRLSIL.

The V gene is TRBV20-1, the J gene TRBJ2-3, with 10 nucleotides matching TRBD1. This CDR3 is built from 17 residues. Germline-derived CDR1 and CDR2 are DFQATT and SNEGSKA (reference sequence). V lost 6 bases, J lost 1 base, and 13 bases stayed unmatched. This CDR3 reads CSASQSAGTGGTDTQYF. CDR3 sequence (DNA): TGCAGTGCCTCACAATCGGCCGGGACAGGGGGCACAGATACGCAGTATTTT.

This clonotype has a count of ten or more. This chain uses TRBV7-9 with TRBJ1-2, with 8 bases identical to TRBD1. The CDR3 has 16 amino acids. Per germline, CDR1 SEHNR and CDR2 FQNEAQ (reference sequence). Trimming removed 7 bases from V and 0 bases from J; junction bases left unmatched: 10. CDR3 sequence (DNA): TGTGCCAGCACCAATGGGAGGGACAGGACTAACTATGGCTACACCTTC. Protein sequence: CASTNGRDRTNYGYTF.

This clonotype was counted at least ten times. The V and J genes are TRBV12-3 or TRBV12-4 and TRBJ2-1; tentatively, D is TRBD2 (6 bases). The CDR3 extends over 16 amino acids. The V end was cut by 4 bases, the J end by 8 bases, with 21 bases between. In DNA form, the CDR3 reads TGTGCCAGCAGTTCGCCCAACAGGAGGGGTTTCGATGAGCAGTTCTTC. Amino acids: CASSSPNRRGFDEQFF.

The chain links TRBV2 to TRBJ2-7; maybe TRBD2 (5 bases). The germline gives CDR1 SNHLY, CDR2 FYNNEI. The CDR3 has 13 amino acids. V was shortened by 5 bases and J by 6 bases, with 14 bases between the two germline ends. CDR3 amino acids: CASSPKGVSEQYV. The CDR3 nucleotides read TGTGCCAGCAGTCCGAAGGGAGTCTCCGAGCAGTACGTC.

This clonotype was seen many times. The chain links TRBV12-3 or TRBV12-4 to TRBJ2-3; TRBD2 aligns across 7 bases. CDR3 length equals 14 residues. Trimming at V came to 5 bases and at J to 3 bases, leaving 5 bases not matched to a gene. Here the CDR3 DNA reads TGTGCCAGCAGTCTCCGAGCGGGGACAGATACGCAGTATTTT. Protein product: CASSLRAGTDTQYF.

The rearrangement links TRBV7-9 to TRBJ2-1; no definite D call. The CDR3 loop spans 16 amino acids. Germline loops: CDR1 SEHNR, CDR2 FQNEAQ (reference sequence). The V gene lost 1 base and the J gene lost 0 bases, with 10 bases spanning the gap. The CDR3 here is CASSLEPRSSYNEQFF. DNA for the CDR3: TGTGCCAGCAGCTTAGAACCTAGAAGCTCCTACAATGAGCAGTTCTTC.

In this sample, this clonotype turned up many times. This chain connects TRBV10-3 to TRBJ1-2; 7 bases agree with TRBD1. J gave up 2 bases and V 6 bases, and 3 bases lay outside the gene matches. CDR1 and CDR2 (germline): ENHRY, SYGVKD. This CDR3 spans 13 amino acids. CDR3 loop: CAISPQGNYGYTF. The CDR3 DNA follows: TGTGCCATCAGCCCACAGGGGAACTATGGCTACACCTTC.

Ten or more counts support this clonotype. The chain combines TRBV7-8 with TRBJ2-1; TRBD2 is a possible D gene (6 bases). The ends were cut back, 1 base at V and 0 bases at J, with 10 bases in the middle. Looked up from germline, CDR1 is SGHVS and CDR2 is FQNEAQ. This CDR3 has 16 residues. The CDR3 DNA sequence: TGTGCCAGCAGCTTAGGTTTTAGCGGCTCCTACAATGAGCAGTTCTTC. This sequence encodes CASSLGFSGSYNEQFF.

This clonotype has just a few counts. The chain uses TRBV27 and TRBJ1-6; TRBD1 matches 11 bases. The CDR3 has 17 residues. Germline V CDR1 and CDR2: MNHEY, SMNVEV (reference sequence). The V segment lost 6 bases and the J segment 10 bases; nucleotides outside the gene matches: 14. The CDR3 sequence: CASSPGQGASGRSPLHF. In DNA, the CDR3 is TGTGCCAGCAGCCCCGGACAGGGGGCTTCGGGAAGATCACCCCTCCACTTT.

The genes are TRBV11-1 and TRBJ2-1; no definite D call. The length of the CDR3 is 16 residues. The germline V and J ends were trimmed by 5 bases and 2 bases, with 16 bases remaining between them. Germline V gene data show CDR1 as SGHAT and CDR2 as FQDESV (reference sequence). CDR3 in DNA: TGTGCCAGCAGCCGGTCCGGCGATCTCCCCTACAATGAGCAGTTCTTC. This encodes CASSRSGDLPYNEQFF. The whole variable domain, filled in from reference TRBV11-1 and TRBJ2-1, reads EAEVAQSPRYKITEKSQAVAFWCDPISGHATLYWYRQILGQGPELLVQFQDESVVDDSQLPKDRFSAERLKGVDSTLKIQPAELGDSAMYLCASSRSGDLPYNEQFFGPGTRLTVL.

Worth noting for this clonotype: This may arise from a read error, as a much more abundant clone is one base away. The V call is TRBV5-1, the J call TRBJ2-2, with TRBD2 identical over 10 bases. The germline V gene has CDR1 SGHRS and CDR2 YFSETQ. The CDR3 is made up of 15 amino acids. The CDR3: CASSLLTSGTVELFF. CDR3 bases: TGCGCCAGCAGCTTGCTTACTAGCGGGACCGTGGAGCTGTTTTTT.

The rearrangement joins TRBV5-1 to TRBJ1-2; D not certain. The CDR3 is 14 amino acids. The germline CDR1 and CDR2 sequences are SGHRS and YFSETQ. Trimming shortened V by 4 bases and J by 4 bases, and 14 bases separated the two germline ends. The CDR3 sequence: CASSLQDPSYGYTF. CDR3 coding DNA: TGCGCCAGCAGCCTTCAGGACCCCAGCTATGGCTACACCTTC.

In its sample, this clonotype was seen many times. The chain's CDR3 is CSARDQGALYGYTF. Written as DNA, the CDR3 is TGCAGTGCTAGAGACCAGGGCGCGCTATATGGCTACACCTTC. This chain connects TRBV20-1 to TRBJ1-2, with D possibly matching TRBD1 (5 bases). CDR1 is DFQATT, CDR2 SNEGSKA, per germline (reference sequence). This CDR3 comprises 14 residues. V was clipped by 0 bases and J by 5 bases, with 13 bases between them.

This clonotype was picked up a small number of times. The chain uses TRBV9 and TRBJ1-2; no clear D gene. Trimming took 3 bases from V and 2 from J, leaving 14 bases between them. Looked up from germline, CDR1 is SGDLS and CDR2 is YYNGEE. There are 15 residues in the CDR3. DNA for the CDR3: TGTGCCAGCAGCGCGCCGGGGTATGGAAACTATGGCTACACCTTC. Translation gives CASSAPGYGNYGYTF.

This clonotype appeared many times. The chain uses TRBV27 and TRBJ1-2; D may be TRBD1 (6 bases). This CDR3 comprises 18 residues. The ends were cut back, 1 base at V and 4 bases at J, with 22 bases in the middle. Germline V lookup: CDR1 MNHEY, CDR2 SMNVEV (reference sequence). This CDR3 is CASSLYSTRGGTVYGYTF. The CDR3 nucleotides are TGTGCCAGCAGTTTATACAGTACGAGAGGGGGAACGGTCTATGGCTACACCTTC.

The table lists this clonotype with a few counts. The chain joins TRBV12-5 to TRBJ1-5; D possibly corresponds to TRBD1 (5 bases). Trimming removed 2 bases from V and 6 bases from J, with 14 bases in between. This CDR3 contains 15 residues. Germline V lookup: CDR1 LGHNT, CDR2 FRNRAP. CDR3 DNA sequence: TGTGCTAGTGGTTTGCCGGCGGGGGGTATTCAGCCCCAGCATTTT. The encoded protein is CASGLPAGGIQPQHF.

At least ten counts were recorded for this clonotype. V usage is TRBV11-2 and J usage is TRBJ2-5; TRBD2 aligns across 13 bases. There are 18 residues in the CDR3. The V segment lost 3 bases and the J segment 5 bases; nucleotides outside the gene matches: 12. Germline CDR1 SGHAT, CDR2 FQNNGV. The CDR3 is CASSLGRGLAGRRETQYF. CDR3 coding DNA: TGTGCCAGCAGCTTGGGCCGGGGACTAGCGGGACGACGGGAGACCCAGTACTTC. Using reference TRBV11-2 and TRBJ2-5 for the parts outside the CDR3, the full variable domain is EAGVAQSPRYKIIEKRQSVAFWCNPISGHATLYWYQQILGQGPKLLIQFQNNGVVDDSQLPKDRFSAERLKGVDSTLKIQPAKLEDSAVYLCASSLGRGLAGRRETQYFGPGTRLLVL.

This rearrangement joins TRBV18 to TRBJ1-2, with 8 bases lining up with TRBD1. Trimming cost V 3 bases and J 0 bases; bases outside gene matches: 6. Germline CDR1 and CDR2: KGHSH and LQKENI. CDR3 length: 16 amino acids. CDR3 DNA: TGTGCCAGCTCACCCGGACAGGGCATTTCTAACTATGGCTACACCTTC. It translates to CASSPGQGISNYGYTF.

V is TRBV20-1 and J is TRBJ1-4; 8 bases line up with TRBD1. This CDR3 is built from 17 residues. Germline loops: CDR1 DFQATT, CDR2 SNEGSKA (reference sequence). V dropped 6 bases and J dropped 0; count of bases not matched to a gene: 12. CDR3 residues: CSAPTGAVSATNEKLFF. The CDR3 nucleotides are TGCAGTGCACCGACAGGGGCAGTTAGTGCAACTAATGAAAAACTGTTTTTT.

In this sample, this clonotype turned up once. The missing conserved phenylalanine or tryptophan at the end of this CDR3 makes a read error likely. CDR3 DNA: TGTGCCAGCAGCGACAGGGTGGGGACCGGGGAGCTGTTTTCT. It encodes CASSDRVGTGELFS. The chain carries TRBV6-6 and TRBJ2-2, with TRBD1 identical over 7 bases. This CDR3 region has 14 residues. Germline CDR1 is MNHNY and CDR2 is SVGAGI (reference sequence). V gave up 6 bases and J gave up 5 bases; unmatched junction bases: 6.

This CDR3 reads CASSSGALADNEQFF. Written as DNA, the CDR3 is TGTGCCAGCAGTTCCGGGGCTTTAGCGGACAATGAGCAGTTCTTC. J is TRBJ2-1 and V is TRBV6-2 or TRBV6-3; D is possibly TRBD2 (6 bases). V lost 4 bases to trimming and J lost 5 bases, with 15 bases between them. CDR1 is MNHEY, CDR2 SVGEGT, per germline. The CDR3 spans 15 residues.

This clonotype was counted ten times or more. CDR3 nucleotides: TGTGCCAGCAGTTACTCGACTAGCTCCTACAATGAGCAGTTCTTC. Its protein is CASSYSTSSYNEQFF. The chain uses TRBV6-2 or TRBV6-3 and TRBJ2-1; a possible D gene is TRBD2 (6 bases). V lost 0 bases, J lost 0 bases, and 6 bases lay in between. Germline loops: CDR1 MNHEY, CDR2 SVGEGT. The CDR3 contains 15 residues.

The sample holds a few counts of this clonotype. The chain couples TRBV20-1 to TRBJ1-2, with 10 bases lining up with TRBD1. Per germline, CDR1 DFQATT and CDR2 SNEGSKA (reference sequence). The CDR3 covers 16 residues. V lost 6 bases and J lost 1; bases outside the gene matches: 11. The chain's CDR3 is CSARTRDRGNNYGYTF. In DNA, the CDR3 is TGCAGTGCCAGGACCCGGGACAGGGGAAATAACTATGGCTACACCTTC.

This clonotype was seen many times. The rearrangement uses TRBV2 and TRBJ2-3; 13 positions agree with TRBD2. The ends lost 7 bases at V and 1 base at J; junction bases unmatched: 8. CDR3 length equals 17 residues. Germline V lookup: CDR1 SNHLY, CDR2 FYNNEI. The CDR3 DNA sequence: TGTGCCAGCAAGAGACTAGCGGGGGGCCTCCGCACAGATACGCAGTATTTT. It yields the protein CASKRLAGGLRTDTQYF.

Concerning this clonotype itself: The junction differs from germline at one of its ends, possibly a read error. This rearrangement joins TRBV29-1 to TRBJ1-1, with D unclear. Germline lookup yields CDR1 SQVTM and CDR2 ANQGSEA. CDR3 length: 14 residues. The CDR3 protein is CSAEAHGGRTEAFF. The CDR3 region has the DNA TGCAGCGCTGAAGCCCATGGAGGTCGGACTGAAGCTTTCTTT.

This clonotype was recorded at least ten times. The chain joins TRBV7-9 to TRBJ1-6, with D perhaps TRBD1 (5 bases). The CDR3 has 14 amino acids. V was pared by 3 bases and J by 7 bases, with 10 bases between. The germline gives CDR1 SEHNR, CDR2 FQNEAQ (reference sequence). The CDR3 loop is CASSFDSLNSPLHF. CDR3 coding DNA: TGTGCCAGCAGCTTTGACAGCCTCAATTCACCCCTCCACTTT.

A word on this clonotype: Possible read error: a much larger clone is one base away. This chain links TRBV7-8 with TRBJ1-2, with 7 bases aligning to TRBD1. Germline V gene data show CDR1 as SGHVS and CDR2 as FQNEAQ. The CDR3 consists of 17 residues. CDR3 bases: TGTGCCAGCAGCGCTTACAGGGGACCCATAGCTAACTATGCCTACACCTTC. It encodes CASSAYRGPIANYAYTF.